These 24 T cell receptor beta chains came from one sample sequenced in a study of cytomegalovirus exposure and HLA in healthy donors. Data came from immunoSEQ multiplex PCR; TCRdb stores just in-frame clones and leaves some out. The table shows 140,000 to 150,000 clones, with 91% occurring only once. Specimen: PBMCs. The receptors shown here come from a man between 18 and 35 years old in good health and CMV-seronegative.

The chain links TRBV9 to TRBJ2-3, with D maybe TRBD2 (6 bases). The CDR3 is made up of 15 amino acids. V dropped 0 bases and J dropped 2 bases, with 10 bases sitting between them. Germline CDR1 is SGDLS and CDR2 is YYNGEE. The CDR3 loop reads CASSVGASVTDTQYF. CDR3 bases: TGTGCCAGCAGCGTAGGGGCTAGCGTCACAGATACGCAGTATTTT.

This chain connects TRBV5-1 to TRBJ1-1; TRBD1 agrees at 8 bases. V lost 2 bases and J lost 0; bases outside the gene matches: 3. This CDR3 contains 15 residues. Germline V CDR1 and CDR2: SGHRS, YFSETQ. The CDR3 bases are TGCGCCAGCAGCTTCTCAGGGGGCCTGAACACTGAAGCTTTCTTT. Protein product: CASSFSGGLNTEAFF.

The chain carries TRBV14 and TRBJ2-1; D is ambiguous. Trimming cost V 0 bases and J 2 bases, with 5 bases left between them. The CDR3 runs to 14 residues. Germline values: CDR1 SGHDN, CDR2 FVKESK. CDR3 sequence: CASSQDPTYNEQFF. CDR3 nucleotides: TGTGCCAGCAGCCAAGACCCTACCTACAATGAGCAGTTCTTC.

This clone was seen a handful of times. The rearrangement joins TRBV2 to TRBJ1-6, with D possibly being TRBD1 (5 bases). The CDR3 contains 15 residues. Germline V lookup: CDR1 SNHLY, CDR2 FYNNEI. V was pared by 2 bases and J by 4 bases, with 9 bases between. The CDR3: CASSERGEYNSPLHF. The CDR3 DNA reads TGTGCCAGCAGTGAACGGGGGGAATATAATTCACCCCTCCACTTT.

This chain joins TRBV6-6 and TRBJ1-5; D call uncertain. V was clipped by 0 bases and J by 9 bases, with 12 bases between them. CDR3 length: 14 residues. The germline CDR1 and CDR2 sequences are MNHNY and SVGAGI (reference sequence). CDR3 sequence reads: CASSYSGSEGPQHF. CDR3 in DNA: TGTGCCAGCAGTTACTCGGGATCCGAGGGGCCCCAGCATTTT.

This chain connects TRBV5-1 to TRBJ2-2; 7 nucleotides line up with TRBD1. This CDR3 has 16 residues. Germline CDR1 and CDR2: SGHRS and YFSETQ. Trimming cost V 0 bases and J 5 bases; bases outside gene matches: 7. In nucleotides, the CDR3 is TGCGCCAGCAGCTTGGATACGTCAGGGGGAACCGGGGAGCTGTTTTTT. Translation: CASSLDTSGGTGELFF.

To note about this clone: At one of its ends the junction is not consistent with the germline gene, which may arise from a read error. The CDR3 region has the DNA TGTGCCAGCAGTGAACAATGGTGGGGCAGGGAAGGGTTGAAGACTGAAGCTTTCTTT. Its protein product is CASSEQWWGREGLKTEAFF. This chain uses TRBV6-1 with TRBJ1-1; D may be TRBD1 (5 bases). Germline values: CDR1 MNHNS, CDR2 SASEGT. CDR3 length: 19 amino acids.

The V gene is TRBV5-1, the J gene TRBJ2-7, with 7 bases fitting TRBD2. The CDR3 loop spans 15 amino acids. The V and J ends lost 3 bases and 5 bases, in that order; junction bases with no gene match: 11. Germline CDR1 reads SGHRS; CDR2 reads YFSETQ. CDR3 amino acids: CASSSSGTPADEQYV. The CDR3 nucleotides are TGCGCCAGCAGCTCGAGCGGGACCCCGGCGGACGAGCAGTACGTC.

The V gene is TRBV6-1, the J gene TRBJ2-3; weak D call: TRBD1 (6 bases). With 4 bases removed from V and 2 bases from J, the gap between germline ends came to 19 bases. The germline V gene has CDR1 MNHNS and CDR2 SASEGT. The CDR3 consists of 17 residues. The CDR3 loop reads CASSATGLIGNTDTQYF. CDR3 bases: TGTGCCAGCAGTGCCACAGGGCTTATAGGGAACACAGATACGCAGTATTTT.

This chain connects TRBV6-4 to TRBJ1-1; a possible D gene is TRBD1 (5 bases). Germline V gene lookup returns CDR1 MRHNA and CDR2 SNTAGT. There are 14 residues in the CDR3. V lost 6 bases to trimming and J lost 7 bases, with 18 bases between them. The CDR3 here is CASSPGTARGEAFF. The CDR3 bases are TGTGCCAGCAGCCCCGGGACTGCCCGAGGTGAAGCTTTCTTT.

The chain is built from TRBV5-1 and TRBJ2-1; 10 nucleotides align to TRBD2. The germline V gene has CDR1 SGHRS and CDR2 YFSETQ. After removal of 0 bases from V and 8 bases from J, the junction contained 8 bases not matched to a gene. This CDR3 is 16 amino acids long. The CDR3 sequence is CASSLAASGRAHEQFF. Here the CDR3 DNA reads TGCGCCAGCAGCTTGGCCGCCAGCGGGAGGGCCCATGAGCAGTTCTTC.

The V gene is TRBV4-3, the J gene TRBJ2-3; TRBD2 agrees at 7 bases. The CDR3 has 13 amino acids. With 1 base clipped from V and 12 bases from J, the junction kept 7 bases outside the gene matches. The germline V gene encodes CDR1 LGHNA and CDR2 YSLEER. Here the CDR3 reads CASSQVQAGSQYF. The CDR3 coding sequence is TGCGCCAGCAGCCAAGTCCAAGCGGGAAGCCAGTATTTT.

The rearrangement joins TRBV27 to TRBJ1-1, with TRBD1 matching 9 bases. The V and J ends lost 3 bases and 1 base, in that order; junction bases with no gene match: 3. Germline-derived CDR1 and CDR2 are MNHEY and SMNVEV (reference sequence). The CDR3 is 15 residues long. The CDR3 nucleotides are TGTGCCAGCAGTTTTACGGGACAGGGGAACACTGAAGCTTTCTTT. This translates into CASSFTGQGNTEAFF.

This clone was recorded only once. The CDR3 region is CASSPGQGLYNEQFF. The CDR3 DNA reads TGCGCCAGCAGCCCGGGACAGGGGCTATACAATGAGCAGTTCTTC. V usage is TRBV5-1 and J usage is TRBJ2-1; 10 positions agree with TRBD1. CDR1 is SGHRS and CDR2 is YFSETQ in the germline V gene. The CDR3 totals 15 residues. Trimming removed 4 bases from V and 4 bases from J; junction bases left unmatched: 5.

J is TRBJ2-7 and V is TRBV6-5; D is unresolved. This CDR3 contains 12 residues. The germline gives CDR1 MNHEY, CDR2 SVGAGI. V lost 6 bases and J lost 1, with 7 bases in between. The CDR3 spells CASSPTSYEQYV. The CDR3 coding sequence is TGTGCCAGCAGCCCGACTTCCTACGAGCAGTACGTC.

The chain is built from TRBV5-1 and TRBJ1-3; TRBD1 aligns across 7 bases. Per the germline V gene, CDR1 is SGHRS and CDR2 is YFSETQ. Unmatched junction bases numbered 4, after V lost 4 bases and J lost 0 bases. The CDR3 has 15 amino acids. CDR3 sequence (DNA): TGCGCCAGCAGCGCGACAGGGACCTCTGGAAACACCATATATTTT. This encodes CASSATGTSGNTIYF.

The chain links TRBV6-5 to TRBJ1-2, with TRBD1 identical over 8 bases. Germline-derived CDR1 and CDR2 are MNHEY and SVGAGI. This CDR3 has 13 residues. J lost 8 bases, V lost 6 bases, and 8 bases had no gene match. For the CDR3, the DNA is TGTGCCAGCAGACCCGGACAGGGTCACGGCTACACCTTC. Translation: CASRPGQGHGYTF.

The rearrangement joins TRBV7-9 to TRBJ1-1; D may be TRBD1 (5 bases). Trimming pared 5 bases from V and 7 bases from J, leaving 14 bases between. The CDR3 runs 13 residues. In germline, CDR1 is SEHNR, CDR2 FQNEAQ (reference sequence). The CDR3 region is CASSLGQQNEAFF. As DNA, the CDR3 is TGTGCCAGCAGCCTCGGACAACAGAATGAAGCTTTCTTT.

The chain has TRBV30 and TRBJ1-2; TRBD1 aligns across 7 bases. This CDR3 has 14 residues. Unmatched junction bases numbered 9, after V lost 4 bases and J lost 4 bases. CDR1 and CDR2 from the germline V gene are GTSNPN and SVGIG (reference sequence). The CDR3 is CAWTGRGQLYGYTF. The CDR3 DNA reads TGTGCCTGGACCGGTCGGGGACAGCTCTATGGCTACACCTTC.

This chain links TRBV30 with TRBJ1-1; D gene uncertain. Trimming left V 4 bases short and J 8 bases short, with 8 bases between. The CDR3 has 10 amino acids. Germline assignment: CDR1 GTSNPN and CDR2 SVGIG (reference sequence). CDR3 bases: TGTGCCTGGATCAAAATGGAAGCTTTCTTT. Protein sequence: CAWIKMEAFF.

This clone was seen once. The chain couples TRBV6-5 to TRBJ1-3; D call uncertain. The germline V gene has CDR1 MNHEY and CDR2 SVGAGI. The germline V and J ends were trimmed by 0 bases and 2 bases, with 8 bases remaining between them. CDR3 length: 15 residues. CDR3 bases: TGTGCCAGCAGTTACTCCGTCCAGGCTGGAAACACCATATATTTT. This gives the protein CASSYSVQAGNTIYF.

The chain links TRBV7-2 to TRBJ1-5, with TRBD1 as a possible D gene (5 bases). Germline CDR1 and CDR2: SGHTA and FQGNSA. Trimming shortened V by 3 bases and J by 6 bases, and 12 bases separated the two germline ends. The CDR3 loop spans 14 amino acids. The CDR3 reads CASSFAGGTQPQHF. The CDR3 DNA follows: TGTGCCAGCAGCTTCGCGGGGGGTACTCAGCCCCAGCATTTT.

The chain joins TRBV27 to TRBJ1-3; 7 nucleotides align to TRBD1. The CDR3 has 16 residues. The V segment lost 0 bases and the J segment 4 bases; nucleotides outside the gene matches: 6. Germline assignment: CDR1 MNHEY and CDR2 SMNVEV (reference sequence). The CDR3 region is CASSLSSSGGGNTIYF. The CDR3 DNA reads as TGTGCCAGCAGTTTATCGTCGTCAGGGGGGGGAAACACCATATATTTT.

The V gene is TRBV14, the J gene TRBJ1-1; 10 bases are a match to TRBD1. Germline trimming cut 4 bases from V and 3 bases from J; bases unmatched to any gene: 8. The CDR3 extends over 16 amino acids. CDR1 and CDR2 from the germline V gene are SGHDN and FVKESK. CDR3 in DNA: TGTGCCAGCAGCCGAAAACGGGACAGGGGATACACTGAAGCTTTCTTT. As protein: CASSRKRDRGYTEAFF.